These 9 T cell receptor beta chains were sequenced from one sample in a study of cytomegalovirus exposure and HLA in healthy donors. The PCR made use of 60 Vbeta and 13 Jbeta primers. Produced via immunoSEQ multiplex PCR; TCRdb's table is partial and in-frame only. The table has about 200,000 clones, 9.5% to 15% seen once; the top ten hold 7.8%. The sequencing input was PBMCs. These receptors came from a man aged 50 or older in good health and CMV-seropositive.

V usage is TRBV7-2 and J usage is TRBJ2-4; 9 bases align to TRBD2. V lost 5 bases to trimming and J lost 4 bases; unmatched junction nucleotides: 6. Germline lookup yields CDR1 SGHTA and CDR2 FQGNSA. The CDR3 is 15 residues long. The CDR3 region is CASSLSSGVKNIQYF. Written as DNA, the CDR3 is TGTGCCAGCAGCCTCTCTAGCGGGGTAAAAAACATTCAGTACTTC.

The chain employs TRBV4-3 and TRBJ1-1; D remains ambiguous. The CDR3 is 15 residues long. V gave up 4 bases and J gave up 3 bases, with 15 bases separating them. The V gene's germline CDR1 is LGHNA and CDR2 YSLEER. This chain's CDR3 is CASSLGGGLDTEAFF. The CDR3 DNA reads as TGCGCCAGCAGCCTGGGTGGAGGACTGGACACTGAAGCTTTCTTT.

The CDR3 is CASSRAGHHQPQHF. The CDR3 region has the DNA TGTGCCAGCAGTAGAGCGGGACATCATCAGCCCCAGCATTTT. The chain recombines TRBV5-5 with TRBJ1-5, with a tentative D call TRBD1 (6 bases). The V gene's germline CDR1 is SGHKS and CDR2 YYEKEE (reference sequence). V lost 5 bases and J lost 5, with 14 bases in between. CDR3 length: 14 residues.

The V gene is TRBV15, the J gene TRBJ1-1, with D maybe TRBD1 (6 bases). V shed 2 bases and J shed 6 bases, with 16 bases lying between them. Germline V gives CDR1 LNHNV, CDR2 YYDKDF (reference sequence). This CDR3 has 15 residues. CDR3: CATSRIFRGWAEAFF. The CDR3 DNA follows: TGTGCCACCAGCAGAATTTTCAGGGGTTGGGCTGAAGCTTTCTTT.

This clone was seen a few times. The sample holds other DNA sequences that translate to the same CDR3. The rearrangement joins TRBV19 to TRBJ2-1; perhaps TRBD1 as D (6 bases). The V end was cut by 4 bases, the J end by 1 base, with 11 bases between. Germline V gene data show CDR1 as LNHDA and CDR2 as SQIVND (reference sequence). CDR3 length: 15 residues. The CDR3 spells CASSTTGTSYNEQFF. The CDR3 DNA sequence: TGTGCCAGTAGTACGACCGGGACATCCTACAATGAGCAGTTCTTC.

The chain is built from TRBV30 and TRBJ1-5; TRBD1 might be the D (6 bases). Germline V lookup: CDR1 GTSNPN, CDR2 SVGIG (reference sequence). The CDR3 is 13 residues long. Deletions cut 2 bases from V and 6 bases from J, with 11 bases between. CDR3 nucleotides: TGTGCCTGGAGTTCACAGGGATCTCAGCCCCAGCATTTT. The encoded protein is CAWSSQGSQPQHF.

The V and J genes are TRBV5-1 and TRBJ1-1; a weak D match, TRBD1 (5 bases). The CDR3 contains 14 residues. Germline V lookup: CDR1 SGHRS, CDR2 YFSETQ. Trimming removed 4 bases at V and 1 base at J, with 11 bases between. As DNA, the CDR3 is TGCGCCAGCAGCAACTGGACACCGAACACTGAAGCTTTCTTT. It is translated as CASSNWTPNTEAFF.

This clone was found a few times. This chain joins TRBV7-2 and TRBJ1-2; possibly TRBD1 for D (5 bases). Germline values: CDR1 SGHTA, CDR2 FQGNSA. The CDR3 length is 15 residues. Trimming took off 0 bases at V and 4 bases at J, with 12 bases between the two ends. The CDR3: CASSLARGGVYGYTF. In nucleotides, the CDR3 is TGTGCCAGCAGCTTAGCGAGGGGAGGGGTCTATGGCTACACCTTC.

With regard to this clone: This sample also contains other DNA sequences that code for the same CDR3. The gene calls are TRBV6-5 and TRBJ1-1; maybe TRBD1 (6 bases). Germline loops: CDR1 MNHEY, CDR2 SVGAGI. V dropped 0 bases and J dropped 0 bases, with 8 bases sitting between them. This CDR3 has 15 amino acids. The CDR3 coding sequence is TGTGCCAGCAGTTACTCGGGGGCGGTGAACACTGAAGCTTTCTTT. Translation: CASSYSGAVNTEAFF.